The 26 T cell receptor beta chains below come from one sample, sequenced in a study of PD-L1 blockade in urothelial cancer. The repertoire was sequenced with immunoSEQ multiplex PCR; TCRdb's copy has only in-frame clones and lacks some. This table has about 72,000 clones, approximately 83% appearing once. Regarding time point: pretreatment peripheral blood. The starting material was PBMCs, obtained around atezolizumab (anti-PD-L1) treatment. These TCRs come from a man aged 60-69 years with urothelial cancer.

CDR3 nucleotides: TGTGCCAGCAGAACAGGAGCTGGGGCCAACGTCCTGACTTTC. Protein sequence: CASRTGAGANVLTF. V gene TRBV5-4 combines with J gene TRBJ2-6; D is perhaps TRBD1 (5 bases). Germline loops: CDR1 SGHNT, CDR2 YYREEE (reference sequence). Trimming took off 5 bases at V and 2 bases at J, with 8 bases between the two ends. The CDR3 is 14 residues long.

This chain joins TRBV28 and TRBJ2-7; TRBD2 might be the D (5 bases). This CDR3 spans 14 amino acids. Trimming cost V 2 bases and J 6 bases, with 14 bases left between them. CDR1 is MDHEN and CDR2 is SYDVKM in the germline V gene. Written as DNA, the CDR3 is TGTGCCAGCAGTTTACTAAGACGAGGAGGCGAGCAGTACTTC. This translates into CASSLLRRGGEQYF.

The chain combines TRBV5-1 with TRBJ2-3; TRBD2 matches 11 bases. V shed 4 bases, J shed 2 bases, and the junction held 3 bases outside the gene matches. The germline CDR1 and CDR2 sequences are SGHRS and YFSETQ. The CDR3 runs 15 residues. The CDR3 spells CASSISGGATDTQYF. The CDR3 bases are TGCGCCAGCAGCATTAGCGGGGGGGCCACAGATACGCAGTATTTT.

The CDR3 region is CSVRQGTSTDTQYF. DNA of the CDR3: TGCAGCGTTCGACAGGGCACTTCCACAGATACGCAGTATTTT. The V gene is TRBV29-1, the J gene TRBJ2-3; 7 bases align to TRBD1. The CDR3 sequence is 14 residues long. The V gene end was trimmed by 5 bases and the J gene end by 2 bases; junction bases not matched to a gene: 7. Per the germline V gene, CDR1 is SQVTM and CDR2 is ANQGSEA.

For the CDR3, the DNA is TGTGCCACAAAACAGGGGATGAACACTGAAGCTTTCTTT. It translates to CATKQGMNTEAFF. This chain uses TRBV15 with TRBJ1-1, with TRBD1 identical over 7 bases. Germline V lookup: CDR1 LNHNV, CDR2 YYDKDF (reference sequence). The V segment lost 9 bases and the J segment 0 bases; nucleotides outside the gene matches: 4. The CDR3 covers 13 residues.

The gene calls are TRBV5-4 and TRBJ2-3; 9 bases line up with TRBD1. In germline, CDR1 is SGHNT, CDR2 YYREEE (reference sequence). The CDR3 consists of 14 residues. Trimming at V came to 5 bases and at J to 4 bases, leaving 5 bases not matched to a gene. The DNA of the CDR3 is TGTGCCAGCAGACAGGACAGGGGCCCAGATACGCAGTATTTT. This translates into CASRQDRGPDTQYF.

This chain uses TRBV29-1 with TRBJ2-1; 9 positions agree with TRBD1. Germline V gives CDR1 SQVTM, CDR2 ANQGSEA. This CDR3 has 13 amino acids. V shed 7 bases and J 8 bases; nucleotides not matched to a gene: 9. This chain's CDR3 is CSGSGQGLDEQFF. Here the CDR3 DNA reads TGCAGCGGTTCGGGACAGGGCTTGGATGAGCAGTTCTTC.

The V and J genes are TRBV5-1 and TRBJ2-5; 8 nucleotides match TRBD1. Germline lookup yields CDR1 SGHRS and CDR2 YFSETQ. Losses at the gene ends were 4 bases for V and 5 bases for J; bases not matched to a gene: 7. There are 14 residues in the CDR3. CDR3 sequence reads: CASSGQGREETQYF. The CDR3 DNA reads TGCGCCAGCAGCGGACAGGGTAGAGAGGAGACCCAGTACTTC.

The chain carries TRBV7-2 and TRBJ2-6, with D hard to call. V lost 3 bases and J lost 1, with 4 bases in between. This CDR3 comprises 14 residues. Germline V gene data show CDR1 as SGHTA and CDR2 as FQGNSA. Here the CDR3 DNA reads TGTGCCAGCAGCTTTCGGTCTGGGGCCAACGTCCTGACTTTC. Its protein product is CASSFRSGANVLTF. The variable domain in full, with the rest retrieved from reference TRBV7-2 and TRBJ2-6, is GAGVSQSPSNKVTEKGKDVELRCDPISGHTALYWYRQSLGQGLEFLIYFQGNSAPDKSGLPSDRFSAERTGGSVSTLTIQRTQQEDSAVYLCASSFRSGANVLTFGAGSRLTVL.

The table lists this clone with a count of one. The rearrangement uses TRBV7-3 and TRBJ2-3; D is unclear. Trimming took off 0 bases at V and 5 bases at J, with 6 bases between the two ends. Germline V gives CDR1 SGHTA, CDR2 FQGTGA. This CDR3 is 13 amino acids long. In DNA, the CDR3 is TGTGCCAGCAGCTTAACGAGTGGAGATACGCAGTATTTT. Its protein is CASSLTSGDTQYF.

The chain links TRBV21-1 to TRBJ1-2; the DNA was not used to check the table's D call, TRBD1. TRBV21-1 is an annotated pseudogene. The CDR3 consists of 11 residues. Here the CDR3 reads CASPGQEIDTF. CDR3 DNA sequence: TGTGCCAGTCCGGGACAGGAGATCGACACCTTC.

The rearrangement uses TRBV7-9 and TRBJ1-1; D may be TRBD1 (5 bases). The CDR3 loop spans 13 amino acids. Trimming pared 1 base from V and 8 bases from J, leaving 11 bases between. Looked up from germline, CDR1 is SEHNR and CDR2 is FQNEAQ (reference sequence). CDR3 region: CASSLEIQGEAFF. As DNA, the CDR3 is TGTGCCAGCAGCTTAGAAATCCAGGGAGAAGCTTTCTTT.

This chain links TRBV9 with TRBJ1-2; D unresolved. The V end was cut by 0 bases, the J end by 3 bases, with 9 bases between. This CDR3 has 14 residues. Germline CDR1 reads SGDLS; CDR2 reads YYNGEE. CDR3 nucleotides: TGTGCCAGCAGCGTAGGGATTCGGGACTATGGCTACACCTTC. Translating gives CASSVGIRDYGYTF.

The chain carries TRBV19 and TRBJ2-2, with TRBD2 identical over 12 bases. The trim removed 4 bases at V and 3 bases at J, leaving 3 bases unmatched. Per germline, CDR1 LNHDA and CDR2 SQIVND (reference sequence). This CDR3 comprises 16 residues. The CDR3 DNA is TGTGCCAGTAGTAGACTAGCGGGGGACTACACCGGGGAGCTGTTTTTT. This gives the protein CASSRLAGDYTGELFF.

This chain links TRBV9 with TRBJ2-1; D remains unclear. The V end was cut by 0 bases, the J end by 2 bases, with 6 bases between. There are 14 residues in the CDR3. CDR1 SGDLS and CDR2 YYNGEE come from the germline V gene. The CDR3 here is CASSVGLAYNEQFF. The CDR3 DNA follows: TGTGCCAGCAGCGTAGGGCTAGCCTACAATGAGCAGTTCTTC.

The CDR3 reads CASSRRTVGEKLFF. The CDR3 DNA is TGTGCCAGCAGCCGAAGGACTGTAGGAGAAAAACTGTTTTTT. The chain links TRBV7-8 to TRBJ1-4, with D hard to call. The germline V gene encodes CDR1 SGHVS and CDR2 FQNEAQ. V dropped 5 bases and J dropped 8 bases, with 15 bases sitting between them. CDR3 length: 14 residues.

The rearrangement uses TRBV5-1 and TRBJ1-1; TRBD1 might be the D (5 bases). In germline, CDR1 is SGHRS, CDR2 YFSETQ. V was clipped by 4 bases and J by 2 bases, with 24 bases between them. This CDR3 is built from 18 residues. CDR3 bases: TGCGCCAGCAGCCAACGGGAGGGAGGGGCCCTGACTAACACTGAAGCTTTCTTT. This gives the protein CASSQREGGALTNTEAFF.

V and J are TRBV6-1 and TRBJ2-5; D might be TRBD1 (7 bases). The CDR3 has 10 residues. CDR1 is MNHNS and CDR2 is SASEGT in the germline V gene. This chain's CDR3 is CSSGGETQYF. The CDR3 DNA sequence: TGTAGTTCAGGGGGGGAGACCCAGTACTTC.

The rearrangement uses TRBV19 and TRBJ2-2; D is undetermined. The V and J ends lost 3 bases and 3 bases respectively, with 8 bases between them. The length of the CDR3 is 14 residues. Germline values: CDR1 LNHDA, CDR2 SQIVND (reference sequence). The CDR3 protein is CASSIIRDTGELFF. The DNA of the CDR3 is TGTGCCAGTAGTATTATACGAGACACCGGGGAGCTGTTTTTT.

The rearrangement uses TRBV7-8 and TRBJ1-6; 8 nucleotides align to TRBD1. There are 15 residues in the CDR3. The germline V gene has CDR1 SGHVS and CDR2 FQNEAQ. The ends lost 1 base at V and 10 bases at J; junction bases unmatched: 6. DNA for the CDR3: TGTGCCAGCAGCTTAGAAGGACAGGGCTGGTCACCCCTCCACTTT. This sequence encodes CASSLEGQGWSPLHF.

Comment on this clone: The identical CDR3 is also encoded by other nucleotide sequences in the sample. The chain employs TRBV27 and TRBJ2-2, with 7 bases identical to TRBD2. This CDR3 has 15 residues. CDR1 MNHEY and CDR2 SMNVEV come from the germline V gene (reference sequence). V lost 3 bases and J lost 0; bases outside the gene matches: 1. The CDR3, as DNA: TGTGCCAGCAGTTTGGCGGGAGCGAACACCGGGGAGCTGTTTTTT. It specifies CASSLAGANTGELFF.

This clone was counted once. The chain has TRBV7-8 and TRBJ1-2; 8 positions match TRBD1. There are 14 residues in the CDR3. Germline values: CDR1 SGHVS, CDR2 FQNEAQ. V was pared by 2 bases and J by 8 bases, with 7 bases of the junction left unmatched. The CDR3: CASSLIQGAGGYTF. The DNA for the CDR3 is TGTGCCAGCAGCTTAATCCAGGGGGCGGGAGGCTACACCTTC. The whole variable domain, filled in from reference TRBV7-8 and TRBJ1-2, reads GAGVSQSPRYKVAKRGQDVALRCDPISGHVSLFWYQQALGQGPEFLTYFQNEAQLDKSGLPSDRFFAERPEGSVSTLKIQRTQQEDSAVYLCASSLIQGAGGYTFGSGTRLTVV.

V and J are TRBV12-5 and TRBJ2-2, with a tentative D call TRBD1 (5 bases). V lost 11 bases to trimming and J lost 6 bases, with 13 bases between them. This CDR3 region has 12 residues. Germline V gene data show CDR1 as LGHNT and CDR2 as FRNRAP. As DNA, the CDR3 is TGTGCTGCCACAGGCTCCCCCGGGGAGCTGTTTTTT. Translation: CAATGSPGELFF.

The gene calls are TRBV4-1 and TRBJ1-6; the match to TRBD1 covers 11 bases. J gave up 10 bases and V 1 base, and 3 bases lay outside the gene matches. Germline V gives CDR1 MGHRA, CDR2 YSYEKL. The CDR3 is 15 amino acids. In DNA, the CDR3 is TGCGCCAGCAGCCAAGCGGGACAGGGGGGGTCACCCCTCCACTTT. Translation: CASSQAGQGGSPLHF.

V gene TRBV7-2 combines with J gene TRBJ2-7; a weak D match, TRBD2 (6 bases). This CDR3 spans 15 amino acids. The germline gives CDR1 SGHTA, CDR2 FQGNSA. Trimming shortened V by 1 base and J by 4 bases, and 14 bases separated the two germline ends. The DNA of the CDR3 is TGTGCCAGCAGCTTAGTGGTGAGACTAGGGTACGAGCAGTACTTC. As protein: CASSLVVRLGYEQYF.

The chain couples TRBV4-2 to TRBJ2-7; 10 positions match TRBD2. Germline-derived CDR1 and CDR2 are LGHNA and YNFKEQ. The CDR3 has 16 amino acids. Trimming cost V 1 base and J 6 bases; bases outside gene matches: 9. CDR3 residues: CASSQGASGGALEQYF. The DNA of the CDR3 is TGTGCCAGCAGCCAAGGAGCGAGCGGGGGGGCTCTCGAGCAGTACTTC.